A selection of T cell receptor beta chains follows, all from one sample in a study of blood T cell repertoires in COVID-19. Assay: immunoSEQ multiplex PCR; the TCRdb copy retains only in-frame clones and omits some. The table shows 150,000 to 200,000 clones, with 80% occurring only once. The material sequenced was PBMCs or T cells enriched from blood (not recorded which). These receptors all stem from a man aged 35 to 55 who had recovered from COVID-19. CDR3s include the opening cysteine and the closing phenylalanine or tryptophan. A D gene is named only where the DNA matches it firmly. Size tells how often a clone was seen (once, few, many) or the class of an expanded clone, and some rows leave it out.

>TRBJ2-1|TRBV19|TRBD2|NA
TGTGCCAGACCCTCTGGCGGGGGGGAGAGAAATGAGCAGTTCTTC
CARPSGGGERNEQFF
>TRBJ1-2|TRBV6-4|NA|few
TGTGCCACGCAAGGGGGGGAGAGAGGCTACACCTTC
CATQGGERGYTF
>TRBJ1-4|TRBV21-1|NA|NA
TGTGCCAGCAGCAAAGCACCCCGGACAGGTATCGCAACTAATGAAAAACTGTTTTTT
CASSKAPRTGIATNEKLFF
>TRBJ2-3|TRBV27|NA|NA
TGTGCCAGACCGTTAGCGAGCACAGATACGCAGTATTTT
CARPLASTDTQYF
>TRBJ2-3|TRBV24-1|NA|NA
TGTGCCACCAGTGATCGACTGAGAGGCACAGATACGCAGTATTTT
CATSDRLRGTDTQYF
>TRBJ2-5|TRBV6-5|TRBD2|NA
TGTGCCAGCAGTTATACGGGGGGGCGAGAGACCCAGTACTTC
CASSYTGGRETQYF
>TRBJ2-3|TRBV6-5|NA|few
TGTGCCAGCTCGCGGACTGAAACAGATACGCAGTATTTT
CASSRTETDTQYF
>TRBJ1-2|TRBV4-1|TRBD1|NA
TGCGCCAGCAGCTCAGGGGGCCGATATGGCTACACCTTC
CASSSGGRYGYTF
>TRBJ2-3|TRBV3-1/TRBV3-2|NA|NA
TGTGCCAGCAGCCAACTAGTGCCGAGAGGGTTAGATACGCAGTATTTT
CASSQLVPRGLDTQYF
>TRBJ2-3|TRBV5-1|TRBD2|NA
TGCGCCAGCAGCTCACACCTCCCGGGACTAGCGGGGGAGAGCAGCACAGATACGCAGTATTTT
CASSSHLPGLAGESSTDTQYF
>TRBJ2-1|TRBV19|NA|NA
TGTGCCAGTAGTATTAAGGCTTCCACAGGATTAGACAATGAGCAGTTCTTC
CASSIKASTGLDNEQFF
>TRBJ2-1|TRBV5-8|NA|NA
TGTGCCAGCGCAGGGTTTAATGAGCAGTTCTTC
CASAGFNEQFF
>TRBJ1-2|TRBV9|NA|NA
TGTGCCAGCAGCGACGCCCCGGATGGCTACACCTTC
CASSDAPDGYTF
>TRBJ2-1|TRBV5-6|TRBD1|NA
TGTGCCAGCAGCCAGAGGACAGGGTTTTACTCCTACAATGAGCAGTTCTTC
CASSQRTGFYSYNEQFF
>TRBJ1-5|TRBV18|TRBD1|few
TGTGCCAGCTCACCACCTTCGGGACAGGACAATCAGCCCCAGCATTTT
CASSPPSGQDNQPQHF
>TRBJ2-5|TRBV5-1|TRBD2|NA
TGCGCCAGCAGCTTCGAACTAGCGGGGGGATTGCAAGAGACCCAGTACTTC
CASSFELAGGLQETQYF
>TRBJ1-4|TRBV4-1|NA|NA
TGCGCCAGCAGCCAGCCCAGGGAAAAACTGTTTTTT
CASSQPREKLFF
>TRBJ2-3|TRBV11-2|TRBD2|NA
TGTGCCAGCAGCCAACGTACTATAGCGGGGGGGCAGTATTTT
CASSQRTIAGGQYF
>TRBJ2-5|TRBV5-1|NA|NA
TGCGCCAGCAGCTTATTGCCCGGGGGTCAGCAAGAGACCCAGTACTTC
CASSLLPGGQQETQYF
>TRBJ2-1|TRBV6-1|TRBD1|once
TGTGCCAGCAGTCCCGGACAGGGGTCAACGAATGAGCAGTTCTTC
CASSPGQGSTNEQFF
>TRBJ2-2|TRBV19|NA|once
TGTGCCACTTGTAGGGGGTACACCGGGGAGCTGTTTTTT
CATCRGYTGELFF
>TRBJ2-1|TRBV7-8|NA|few
TGTGCCAGCAGCTCGAGGGATAGCTCGCGTGATGAGCAGTTCTTC
CASSSRDSSRDEQFF
>TRBJ1-1|TRBV6-5|NA|many
TGTGCCAGCAGCCCCCTGCGGCAGGGCAGCACTGAAGCTTTCTTT
CASSPLRQGSTEAFF
>TRBJ1-2|TRBV19|NA|few
TGTGCCAGTCGACCGAGCGTGGGTGAGGGCTACACCTTC
CASRPSVGEGYTF
>TRBJ1-1|TRBV10-2|NA|NA
TGCGCCAGCACCCCCCGATCAGGGTTGAACACTGAAGCTTTCTTT
CASTPRSGLNTEAFF
>TRBJ1-2|TRBV18|NA|NA
TGTGCCAGCTCACCGCCTTCTAGGCCCTATGGCTACACCTTC
CASSPPSRPYGYTF
>TRBJ2-5|TRBV7-9|NA|NA
TGTGCCAGCAGCTTAGCCGAGGGAATTAAGTTGGAGACCCAGTACTTC
CASSLAEGIKLETQYF
>TRBJ1-6|TRBV7-3|NA|once
TGTGCCAGCAGTTCAGGGACTGCTAATTCACCCCTCCACTTT
CASSSGTANSPLHF
>TRBJ1-2|TRBV3-1/TRBV3-2|NA|NA
TGTGCCAGCAGCCAACCAGATTATGGCTACACCTTC
CASSQPDYGYTF
>TRBJ2-5|TRBV7-2|NA|once
TGTGCCAGCAGCGCACTCCAAGAGACCCAGTACTTC
CASSALQETQYF
>TRBJ2-3|TRBV5-4|TRBD2|NA
TGTGCCAGCAATACAGCGGGGGGCCGCACAGATACGCAGTATTTT
CASNTAGGRTDTQYF
>TRBJ2-3|TRBV6-5|NA|NA
TGTGCCAGCGGTCCCCGAGGGGATACGCAGTATTTT
CASGPRGDTQYF
>TRBJ2-3|TRBV20-1|TRBD2|NA
TGCAGTGCTAGTGGGCGGGGGTTACATACGCAGTATTTT
CSASGRGLHTQYF
>TRBJ2-5|TRBV28|NA|NA
TGTGCCAGTAGCCCTTTGGACAGACAAGAGACCCAGTACTTC
CASSPLDRQETQYF
>TRBJ1-4|TRBV30|NA|NA
TGTGCCTGGGGTACAGGGTCTGGTGAAAAACTGTTTTTT
CAWGTGSGEKLFF
>TRBJ1-1|TRBV6-5|TRBD1|NA
TGTGCCAGCAGAGGACAGGGGGCTATGAACACTGAAGCTTTCTTT
CASRGQGAMNTEAFF
>TRBJ1-2|TRBV30|TRBD1|NA
TGTGCCTGGAGTGAAGGACAGGGGGAAAACTATGGCTACACCTTC
CAWSEGQGENYGYTF
>TRBJ1-2|TRBV7-3|TRBD1|NA
TGTGCCAGCAGTCTAAACCGGGACAGCGATGGCTACACCTTC
CASSLNRDSDGYTF
>TRBJ1-1|TRBV6-5|NA|NA
TGTGCCAGCAGTTACTCAATAGGGGCTGACACTGAAGCTTTCTTT
CASSYSIGADTEAFF
>TRBJ2-3|TRBV3-1/TRBV3-2|TRBD2|once
TGTGCCAGCAGCCGGGCGCTAGCGGCTAGCACAGATACGCAGTATTTT
CASSRALAASTDTQYF
>TRBJ2-1|TRBV18|NA|NA
TGTGCCAGCTCACCCGGTGGGGGCGCGAGAGGCTCCTACAATGAGCAGTTCTTC
CASSPGGGARGSYNEQFF
>TRBJ2-2|TRBV23-1|TRBD1|NA
TGCGCCAGCAGTCACGAGACAGGGAGCACCGGGGAGCTGTTTTTT
CASSHETGSTGELFF
>TRBJ2-7|TRBV6-5|TRBD1|NA
TGTGCCAGCAGTAATCCCGGACAGGGCGTGAACGAGCAGTACTTC
CASSNPGQGVNEQYF
>TRBJ2-2|TRBV30|TRBD2|NA
TGTGCCTGGGAACTAGCGGTAAAAAACACCGGGGAGCTGTTTTTT
CAWELAVKNTGELFF
>TRBJ1-2|TRBV5-1|TRBD1|NA
TGCGCCAGCAGCTACGGGACAGGGGGGGACGGCTACACCTTC
CASSYGTGGDGYTF
>TRBJ2-5|TRBV30|TRBD2|NA
TGTGCCTGGAGTGTGACTAGCGGGGGGACCGTGTACTTC
CAWSVTSGGTVYF
>TRBJ1-6|TRBV6-4|NA|few
TGTGCCAGCAGTGAAGGAACAAGGGGGGGTTATTCACCCCTCCACTTT
CASSEGTRGGYSPLHF
>TRBJ1-1|TRBV30|TRBD1|NA
TGTGCCTGGAACCTACAGACAGGGGCTGCTTTCTTT
CAWNLQTGAAFF
>TRBJ1-2|TRBV19|TRBD1|few
TGTGCCAGTAGTGGGAGACAGGGTTCCGGCTATGGCTACACCTTC
CASSGRQGSGYGYTF
>TRBJ2-2|TRBV5-1|NA|NA
TGCGCCAGCAGCTCGCGGACTGTCACCGGGGAGCTGTTTTTT
CASSSRTVTGELFF
>TRBJ2-4|TRBV11-2|NA|NA
TGTGCCAGCAGCGTCGGGGCCGGCCCGGGGGTGGCCAAAAACATTCAGTACTTC
CASSVGAGPGVAKNIQYF
>TRBJ1-3|TRBV9|NA|NA
TGTGCCAGCAGCGTAGGGGAGGCCTCTGGAAACACCATATATTTT
CASSVGEASGNTIYF
>TRBJ1-1|TRBV30|NA|few
TGTGCCTGGAGTGTACGTGCGGACGGAGGACCGGTCTTT
CAWSVRADGGPVF
>TRBJ1-2|TRBV11-1|NA|NA
TGTGCCAGCAGCTTTACAGGTGTTGGGATCTATGGCTACACCTTC
CASSFTGVGIYGYTF
>TRBJ2-1|TRBV25-1|TRBD2|NA
TGTGCCAGCAGTGAATCTTGGACTAGCAATGAGCAGTTCTTC
CASSESWTSNEQFF
>TRBJ2-1|TRBV10-3|NA|few
TGTGCCATCAGCGAGGACATCAACTCCTACAATGAGCAGTTCTTC
CAISEDINSYNEQFF
>TRBJ2-4|TRBV11-2|NA|NA
TGTGCCAGCAGCTTAGGGGACATCATCCAGTACTTC
CASSLGDIIQYF